This T cell receptor (beta chain) was captured by sequencing in a study of beta chain features in type 1 diabetes. Study findings and constraints: Any PCR bias toward short templates would affect both groups alike. Healthy donors had naive, central memory and Treg TCRB repertoires that appeared less similar than those seen among patients.

As to this clone: The antigen remains undetermined.

J gave up 9 bases and V 6 bases, and 13 bases lay outside the gene matches. Looked up from germline, CDR1 is MNHEY and CDR2 is SMNVEV (reference sequence). The CDR3 runs to 14 residues. Every donor provided one heparinised blood draw, which averaged approximately 100 mL. Since all of the isolated RNA was reverse transcribed, expressed TCRB transcripts were what got sequenced. Clones were read by immunoSEQ multiplex PCR, and TCRdb kept only the in-frame ones, dropping some. The sample lists 860,000 or so clones, about a sixth seen once, with 0.023% in the top ten. This clonotype was obtained from a woman between 18 and 29 years old in good health. Sequencing was done on a sample of naive CD4+ T cells from blood. This sequence joins TRBV27 and TRBJ2-5, with 7 bases that match TRBD2. CDR3 coding DNA: TGTGCCAGCAGCCTCCGAGCGGGATTGGCGTCCCAGTACTTC. It specifies CASSLRAGLASQYF.